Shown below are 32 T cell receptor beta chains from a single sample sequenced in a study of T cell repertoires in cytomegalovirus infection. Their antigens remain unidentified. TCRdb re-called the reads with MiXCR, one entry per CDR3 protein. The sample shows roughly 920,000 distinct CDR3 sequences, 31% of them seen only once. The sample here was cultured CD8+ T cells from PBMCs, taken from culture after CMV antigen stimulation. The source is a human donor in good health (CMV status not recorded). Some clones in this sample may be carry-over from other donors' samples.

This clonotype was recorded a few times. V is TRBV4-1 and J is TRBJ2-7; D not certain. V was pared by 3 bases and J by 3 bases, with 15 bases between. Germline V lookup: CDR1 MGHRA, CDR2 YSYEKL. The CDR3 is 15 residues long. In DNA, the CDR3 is TGCGCCAGCAGCCATCAAGTCGGACCAGTCTACGAGCAGTACGTC. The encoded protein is CASSHQVGPVYEQYV.

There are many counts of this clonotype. For the CDR3, the DNA is TGTGCCAGCAGCTTAGTCGGGGTCGGGACTGAAGCTTTCTTT. Translation: CASSLVGVGTEAFF. The V call is TRBV7-2, the J call TRBJ1-1; D is unresolved. This CDR3 is built from 14 residues. Per germline, CDR1 SGHTA and CDR2 FQGNSA. Trimming pared 1 base from V and 5 bases from J, leaving 11 bases between.

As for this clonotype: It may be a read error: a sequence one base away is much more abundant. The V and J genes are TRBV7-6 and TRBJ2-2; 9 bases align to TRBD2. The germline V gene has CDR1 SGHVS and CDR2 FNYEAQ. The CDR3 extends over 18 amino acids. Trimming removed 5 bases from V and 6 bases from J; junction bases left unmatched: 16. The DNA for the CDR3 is TGTGCCAGCAGCCCCTCTGCGAGCGGGGGGAGAAACGCCGGGGAGCTGTTTTTT. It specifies CASSPSASGGRNAGELFF.

This CDR3 is CASSQDGAGAGTEYNEQFF. CDR3 in DNA: TGCGCCAGCAGCCAAGATGGGGCCGGGGCCGGGACGGAATACAATGAGCAGTTCTTC. The chain uses TRBV4-3 and TRBJ2-1; D tentatively reads TRBD1 or TRBD2 (5 bases each). Germline V gene data show CDR1 as LGHNA and CDR2 as YSLEER. The germline V and J ends were trimmed by 0 bases and 4 bases, with 22 bases remaining between them. This CDR3 spans 19 amino acids.

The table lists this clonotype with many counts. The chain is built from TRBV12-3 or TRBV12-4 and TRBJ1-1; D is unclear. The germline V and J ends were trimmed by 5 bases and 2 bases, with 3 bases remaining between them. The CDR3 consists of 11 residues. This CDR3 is CASSHNTEAFF. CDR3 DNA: TGTGCCAGCAGTCACAACACTGAAGCTTTCTTT.

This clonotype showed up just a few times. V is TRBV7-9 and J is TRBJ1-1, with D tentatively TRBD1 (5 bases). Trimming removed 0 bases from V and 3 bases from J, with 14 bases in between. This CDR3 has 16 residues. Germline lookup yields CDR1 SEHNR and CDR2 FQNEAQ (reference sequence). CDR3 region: CASSLAHQGWDTEAFF. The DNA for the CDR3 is TGTGCCAGCAGCTTAGCGCACCAGGGTTGGGACACTGAAGCTTTCTTT.

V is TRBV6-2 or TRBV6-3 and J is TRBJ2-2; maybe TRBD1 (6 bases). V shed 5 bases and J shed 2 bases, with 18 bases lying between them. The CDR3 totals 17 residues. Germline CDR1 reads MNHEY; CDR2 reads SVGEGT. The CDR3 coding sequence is TGTGCCAGCAGTCTGTCTACAGGGAACCTAAACACCGGGGAGCTGTTTTTT. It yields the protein CASSLSTGNLNTGELFF.

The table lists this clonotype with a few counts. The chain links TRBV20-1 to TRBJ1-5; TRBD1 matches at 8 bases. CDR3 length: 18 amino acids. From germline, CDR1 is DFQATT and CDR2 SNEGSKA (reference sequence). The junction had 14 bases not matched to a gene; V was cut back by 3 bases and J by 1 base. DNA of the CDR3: TGCAGTGCTAGCCCCGCAGGGGGCGCAATGGACAGCAATCAGCCCCAGCATTTT. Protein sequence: CSASPAGGAMDSNQPQHF.

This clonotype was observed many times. The CDR3 protein is CASSAGLIPGVTDTQYF. In nucleotides, the CDR3 is TGTGCCAGCAGTGCTGGGCTTATCCCTGGGGTTACAGATACGCAGTATTTT. J is TRBJ2-3 and V is TRBV6-1; D call uncertain. CDR1 and CDR2 (germline): MNHNS, SASEGT. The CDR3 is 17 amino acids. Trimming left V 4 bases short and J 3 bases short, with 20 bases between.

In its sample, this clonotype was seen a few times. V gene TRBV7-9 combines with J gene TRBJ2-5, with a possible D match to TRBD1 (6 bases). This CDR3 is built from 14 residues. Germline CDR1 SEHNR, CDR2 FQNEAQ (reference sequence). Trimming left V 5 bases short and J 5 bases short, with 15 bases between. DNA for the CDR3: TGTGCCAGCAGCCATGGACAGTTTTTCGAGACCCAGTACTTC. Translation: CASSHGQFFETQYF.

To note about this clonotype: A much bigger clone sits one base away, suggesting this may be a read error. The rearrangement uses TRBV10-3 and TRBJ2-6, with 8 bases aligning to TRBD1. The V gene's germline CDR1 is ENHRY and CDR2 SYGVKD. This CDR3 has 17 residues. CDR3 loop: CAITRTGNLSGTNVLTF. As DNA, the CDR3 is TGTGCCATCACCCGGACAGGGAACCTCTCTGGGACCAACGTCCTGACTTTC.

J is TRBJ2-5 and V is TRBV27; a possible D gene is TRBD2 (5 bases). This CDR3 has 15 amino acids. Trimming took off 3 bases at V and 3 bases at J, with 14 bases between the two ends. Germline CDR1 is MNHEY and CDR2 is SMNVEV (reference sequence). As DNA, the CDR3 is TGTGCCAGCAGTTTCGTACCGGGAAAGGAAGAGACCCAGTACTTC. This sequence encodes CASSFVPGKEETQYF.

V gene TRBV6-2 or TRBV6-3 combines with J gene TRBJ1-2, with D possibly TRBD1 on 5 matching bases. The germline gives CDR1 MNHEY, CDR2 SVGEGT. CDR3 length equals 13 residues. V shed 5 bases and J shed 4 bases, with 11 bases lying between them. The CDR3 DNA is TGTGCCAGCAGTGCGACGGACACCTATGGCTACACCTTC. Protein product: CASSATDTYGYTF.

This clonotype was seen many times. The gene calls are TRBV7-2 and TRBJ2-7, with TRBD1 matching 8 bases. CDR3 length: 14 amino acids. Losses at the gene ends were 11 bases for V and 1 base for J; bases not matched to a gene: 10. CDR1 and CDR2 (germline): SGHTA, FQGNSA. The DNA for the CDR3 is TGTGCCGTCACGAATTGGGACAGGTCCTACGAGCAGTACTTC. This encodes CAVTNWDRSYEQYF.

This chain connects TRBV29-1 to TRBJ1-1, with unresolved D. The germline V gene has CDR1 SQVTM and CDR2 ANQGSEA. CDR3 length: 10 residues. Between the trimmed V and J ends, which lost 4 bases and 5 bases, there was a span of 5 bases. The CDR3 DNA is TGCAGCGTTGCGAGGACTGAAGCTTTCTTT. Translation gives CSVARTEAFF.

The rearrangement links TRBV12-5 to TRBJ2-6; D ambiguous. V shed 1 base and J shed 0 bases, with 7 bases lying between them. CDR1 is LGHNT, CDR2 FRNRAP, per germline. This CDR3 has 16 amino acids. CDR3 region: CASGLDSYSGANVLTF. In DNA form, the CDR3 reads TGTGCTAGTGGTTTGGACAGCTACTCTGGGGCCAACGTCCTGACTTTC.

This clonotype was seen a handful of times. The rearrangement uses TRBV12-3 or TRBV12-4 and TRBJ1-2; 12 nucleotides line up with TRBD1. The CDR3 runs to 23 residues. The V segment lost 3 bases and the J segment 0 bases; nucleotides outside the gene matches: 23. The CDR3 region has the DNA TGTGCCAGCAGTTTTTTGGTCATCGGGACAGGGGGCTCCTATTACCCTACTAACTATGGCTACACCTTC. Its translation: CASSFLVIGTGGSYYPTNYGYTF.

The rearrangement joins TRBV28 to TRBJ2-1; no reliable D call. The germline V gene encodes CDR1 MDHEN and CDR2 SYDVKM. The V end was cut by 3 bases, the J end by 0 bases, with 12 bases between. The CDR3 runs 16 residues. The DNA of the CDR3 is TGTGCCAGCAGTTTTTACGGTTCCAGCTCCTACAATGAGCAGTTCTTC. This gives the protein CASSFYGSSSYNEQFF.

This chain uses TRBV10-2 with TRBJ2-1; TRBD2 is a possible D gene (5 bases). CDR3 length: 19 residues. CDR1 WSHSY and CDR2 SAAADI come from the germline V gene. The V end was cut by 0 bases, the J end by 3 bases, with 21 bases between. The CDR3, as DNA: TGCGCCAGCAGTGAGTCGAGGGTACGCGGTGACTGGCGCTACAATGAGCAGTTCTTC. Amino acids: CASSESRVRGDWRYNEQFF.

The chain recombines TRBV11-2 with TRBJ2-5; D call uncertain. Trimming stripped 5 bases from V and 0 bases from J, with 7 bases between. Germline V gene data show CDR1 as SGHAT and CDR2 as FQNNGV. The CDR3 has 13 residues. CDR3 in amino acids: CASSRRHQETQYF. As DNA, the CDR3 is TGTGCCAGCAGCCGTCGGCACCAAGAGACCCAGTACTTC.

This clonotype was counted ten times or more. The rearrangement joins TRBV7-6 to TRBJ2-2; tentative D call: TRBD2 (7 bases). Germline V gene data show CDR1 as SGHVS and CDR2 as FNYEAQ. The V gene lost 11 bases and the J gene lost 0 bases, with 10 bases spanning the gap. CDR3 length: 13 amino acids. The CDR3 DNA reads TGTGCCGGGAGGGGGGCGAACACCGGGGAGCTGTTTTTT. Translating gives CAGRGANTGELFF.

The CDR3 spells CASSPETGSASETQYF. In DNA, the CDR3 is TGTGCCAGCAGCCCAGAGACAGGATCTGCCTCGGAGACCCAGTACTTC. The gene calls are TRBV9 and TRBJ2-5; TRBD1 is a possible D gene (6 bases). Per germline, CDR1 SGDLS and CDR2 YYNGEE. The ends were cut back, 4 bases at V and 5 bases at J, with 21 bases in the middle. The CDR3 runs to 16 residues. The entire variable domain, with the rest obtained from reference TRBV9 and TRBJ2-5, is as follows: DSGVTQTPKHLITATGQRVTLRCSPRSGDLSVYWYQQSLDQGLQFLIQYYNGEERAKGNILERFSAQQFPDLHSELNLSSLELGDSALYFCASSPETGSASETQYFGPGTRLLVL.

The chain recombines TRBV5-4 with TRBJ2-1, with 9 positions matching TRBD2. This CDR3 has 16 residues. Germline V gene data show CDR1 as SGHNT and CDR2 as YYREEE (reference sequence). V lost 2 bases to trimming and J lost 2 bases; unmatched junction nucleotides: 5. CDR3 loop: CASSFGGGAPYNEQFF. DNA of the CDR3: TGTGCCAGCAGCTTTGGCGGGGGGGCCCCCTACAATGAGCAGTTCTTC.

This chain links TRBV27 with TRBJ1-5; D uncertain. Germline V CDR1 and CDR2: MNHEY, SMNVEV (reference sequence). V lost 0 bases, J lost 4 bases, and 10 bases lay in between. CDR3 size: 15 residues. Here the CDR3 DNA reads TGTGCCAGCAGTTTATCCCCTTTAACTAATCAGCCCCAGCATTTT. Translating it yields CASSLSPLTNQPQHF.

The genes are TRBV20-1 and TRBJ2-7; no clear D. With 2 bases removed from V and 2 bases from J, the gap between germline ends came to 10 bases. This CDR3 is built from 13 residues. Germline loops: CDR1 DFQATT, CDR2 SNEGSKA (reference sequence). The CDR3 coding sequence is TGCAGTGCTAGATCGAGGACGGCCTACGAGCAGTACTTC. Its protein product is CSARSRTAYEQYF.

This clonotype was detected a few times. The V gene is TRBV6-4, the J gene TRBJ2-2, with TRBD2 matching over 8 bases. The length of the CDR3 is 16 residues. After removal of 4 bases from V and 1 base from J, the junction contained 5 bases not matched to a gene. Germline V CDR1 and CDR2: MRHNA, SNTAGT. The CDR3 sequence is CASSATTSENTGELFF. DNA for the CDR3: TGTGCCAGCAGTGCTACGACTAGCGAGAACACCGGGGAGCTGTTTTTT.

The CDR3 DNA reads TGTGCCAGCAGCGTAGGGACCACAGATACGCAGTATTTT. Translated: CASSVGTTDTQYF. V gene TRBV9 combines with J gene TRBJ2-3; unclear D gene. The CDR3 is made up of 13 amino acids. Germline lookup yields CDR1 SGDLS and CDR2 YYNGEE. The germline V and J ends were trimmed by 0 bases and 2 bases, with 4 bases remaining between them.

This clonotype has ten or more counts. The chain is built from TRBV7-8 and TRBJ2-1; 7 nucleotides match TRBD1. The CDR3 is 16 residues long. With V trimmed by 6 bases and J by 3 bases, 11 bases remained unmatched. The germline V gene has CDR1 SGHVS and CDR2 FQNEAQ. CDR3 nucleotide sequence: TGTGCCAGCAGGGAGCCGGGAACAGGGGACTACAATGAGCAGTTCTTC. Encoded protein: CASREPGTGDYNEQFF.

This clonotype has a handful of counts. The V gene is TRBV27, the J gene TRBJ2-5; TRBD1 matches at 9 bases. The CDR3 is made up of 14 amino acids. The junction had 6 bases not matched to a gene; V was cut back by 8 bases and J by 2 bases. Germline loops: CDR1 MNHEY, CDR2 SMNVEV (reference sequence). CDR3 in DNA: TGTGCCAGCTCCGGGACAGGGTGGCAAGAGACCCAGTACTTC. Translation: CASSGTGWQETQYF.

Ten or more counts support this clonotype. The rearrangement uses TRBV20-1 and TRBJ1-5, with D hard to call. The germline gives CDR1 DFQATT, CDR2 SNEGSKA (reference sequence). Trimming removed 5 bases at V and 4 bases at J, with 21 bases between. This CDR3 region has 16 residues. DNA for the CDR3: TGCAGTGCTTCTAGGAGGACGGACCGCCGAAATCAGCCCCAGCATTTT. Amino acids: CSASRRTDRRNQPQHF.

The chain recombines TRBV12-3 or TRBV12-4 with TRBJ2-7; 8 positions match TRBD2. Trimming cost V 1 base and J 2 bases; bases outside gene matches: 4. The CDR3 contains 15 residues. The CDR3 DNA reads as TGTGCCAGCAGTTTAGGAAGGGGACTAGCCTACGAGCAGTACTTC. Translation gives CASSLGRGLAYEQYF.

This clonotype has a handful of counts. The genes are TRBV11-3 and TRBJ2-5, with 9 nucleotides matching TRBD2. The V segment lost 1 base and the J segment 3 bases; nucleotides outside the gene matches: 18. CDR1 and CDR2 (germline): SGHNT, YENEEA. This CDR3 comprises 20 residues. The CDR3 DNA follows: TGTGCCAGCAGCTTAGGTGATGTACTAGCGGGCCCCAGCCGGGAAGAGACCCAGTACTTC. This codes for CASSLGDVLAGPSREETQYF. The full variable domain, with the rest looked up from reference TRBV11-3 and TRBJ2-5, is EAGVVQSPRYKIIEKKQPVAFWCNPISGHNTLYWYLQNLGQGPELLIRYENEEAVDDSQLPKDRFSAERLKGVDSTLKIQPAELGDSAVYLCASSLGDVLAGPSREETQYFGPGTRLLVL.